This T cell receptor beta chain was recovered during a study of cytomegalovirus exposure and HLA in healthy donors. Study-wide points: Another analysis was done later, and it associated 16,951 TCR beta sequences with HLA alleles at 0.05 false discovery rate. Being productive about 87% or about 30% of the time was typical of most TCR beta V segments in an earlier analysis.

About this clone: What it binds is not known.

PCR involved 60 Vbeta and 13 Jbeta primers. Generated by immunoSEQ multiplex PCR, the TCRdb table keeps only in-frame clones and is missing some. The table lists 110,000 to 150,000 clones, about 84% of them singletons. Per germline, CDR1 SGDLS and CDR2 YYNGEE. The CDR3 consists of 13 residues. V dropped 3 bases and J dropped 3 bases, with 9 bases sitting between them. This sequence originates from a male donor in good health and CMV-seronegative. The sequenced sample consisted of PBMCs. V and J are TRBV9 and TRBJ1-2, with D possibly TRBD1 on 5 matching bases. In DNA form, the CDR3 reads TGTGCCAGCAGCGCCAGGGTTGACTATGGCTACACCTTC. The encoded protein is CASSARVDYGYTF.